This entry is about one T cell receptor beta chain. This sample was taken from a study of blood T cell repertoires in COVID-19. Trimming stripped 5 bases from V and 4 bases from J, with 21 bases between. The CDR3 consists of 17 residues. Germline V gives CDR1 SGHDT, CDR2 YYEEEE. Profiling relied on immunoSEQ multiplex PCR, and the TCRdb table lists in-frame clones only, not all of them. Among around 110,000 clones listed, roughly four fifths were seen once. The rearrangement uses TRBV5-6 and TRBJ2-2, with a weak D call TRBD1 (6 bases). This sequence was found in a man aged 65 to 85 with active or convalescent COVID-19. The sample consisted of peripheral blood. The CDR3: CASRLSRGGMSTGELFF. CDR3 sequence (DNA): TGTGCCAGCAGACTATCCAGGGGTGGGATGAGCACCGGGGAGCTGTTTTTT.